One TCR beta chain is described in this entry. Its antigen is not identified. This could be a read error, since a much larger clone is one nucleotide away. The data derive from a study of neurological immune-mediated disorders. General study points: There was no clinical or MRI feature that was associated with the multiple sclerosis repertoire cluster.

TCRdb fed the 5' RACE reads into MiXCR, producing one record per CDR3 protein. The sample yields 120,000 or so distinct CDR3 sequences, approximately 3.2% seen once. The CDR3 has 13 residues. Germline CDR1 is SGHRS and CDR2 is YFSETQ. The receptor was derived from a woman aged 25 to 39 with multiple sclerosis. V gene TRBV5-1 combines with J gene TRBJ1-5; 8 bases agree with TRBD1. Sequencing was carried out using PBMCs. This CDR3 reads CASSLTGGQHQHF. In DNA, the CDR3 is TGCGCCAGCAGCTTGACAGGGGGTCAGCACCAGCATTTT.